What follows are 3 T cell receptor beta chains derived from one specimen sequenced in a study of T cells in Graves' hyperthyroidism and ophthalmopathy. Amplification of TCR beta CDR3 regions was performed using RNA transcripts as template. RT-PCR in the first round (using the HTBI primer set) targeted the TCR CDR3. In TCRdb, the multiplex PCR reads were re-called with MiXCR into one record per CDR3 protein. This table has roughly 700,000 distinct CDR3 sequences, roughly 15% appearing once. Sequences were obtained from blood. The receptors originated from a woman between 18 and 29 years old with Graves' hyperthyroidism.

The sample holds a few counts of this clonotype. This clone may be a read error of a much larger clone one base away. This chain joins TRBV7-2 and TRBJ2-1; 7 bases are a match to TRBD2. V shed 6 bases, J shed 7 bases, and the junction held 15 bases outside the gene matches. Germline V gives CDR1 SGHTA, CDR2 FQGNSA. The CDR3 spans 16 residues. The CDR3 bases are TGTGCCAGCAGTGACGAAGCGGGGCGTGGAGGGAATGAGCAGTTCTTC. Amino acids: CASSDEAGRGGNEQFF.

This clonotype was observed at least ten times. V usage is TRBV29-1 and J usage is TRBJ2-1; the match to TRBD2 covers 10 bases. The CDR3 has 18 residues. The ends lost 7 bases at V and 4 bases at J; junction bases unmatched: 19. Germline V gene data show CDR1 as SQVTM and CDR2 as ANQGSEA. Here the CDR3 DNA reads TGCAGCGCCCTGGCTCCAGCGGGAGGGCCTTTTGGTTACAATGAGCAGTTCTTC. Its translation: CSALAPAGGPFGYNEQFF.

Only a few counts were recorded for this clonotype. In DNA form, the CDR3 reads TGTGCCAGCAGCTTAAGAGTGACTCAGCCCCAGCATTTT. As protein: CASSLRVTQPQHF. The chain combines TRBV7-2 with TRBJ1-5; D gene ambiguous. The germline V gene encodes CDR1 SGHTA and CDR2 FQGNSA. The CDR3 is 13 residues long. V was clipped by 2 bases and J by 6 bases, with 8 bases between them.